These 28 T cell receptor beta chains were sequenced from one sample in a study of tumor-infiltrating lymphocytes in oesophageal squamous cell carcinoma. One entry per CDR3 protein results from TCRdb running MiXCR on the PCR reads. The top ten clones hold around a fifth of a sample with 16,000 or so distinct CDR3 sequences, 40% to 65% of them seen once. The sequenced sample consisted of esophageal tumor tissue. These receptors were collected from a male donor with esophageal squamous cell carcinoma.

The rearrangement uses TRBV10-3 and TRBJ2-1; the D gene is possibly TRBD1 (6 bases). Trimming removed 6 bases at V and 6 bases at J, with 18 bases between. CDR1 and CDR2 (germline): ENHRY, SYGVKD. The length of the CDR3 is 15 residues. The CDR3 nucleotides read TGTGCCATCAGCTCAGGCTGGACAGCCTTCAATGAGCAGTTCTTC. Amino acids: CAISSGWTAFNEQFF.

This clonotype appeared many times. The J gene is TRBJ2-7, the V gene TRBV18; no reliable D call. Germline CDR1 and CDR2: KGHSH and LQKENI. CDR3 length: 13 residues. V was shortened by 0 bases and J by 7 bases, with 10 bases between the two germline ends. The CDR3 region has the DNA TGTGCCAGCTCACCACCCGGAGCGCGGGAGCAGTACTTC. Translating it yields CASSPPGAREQYF.

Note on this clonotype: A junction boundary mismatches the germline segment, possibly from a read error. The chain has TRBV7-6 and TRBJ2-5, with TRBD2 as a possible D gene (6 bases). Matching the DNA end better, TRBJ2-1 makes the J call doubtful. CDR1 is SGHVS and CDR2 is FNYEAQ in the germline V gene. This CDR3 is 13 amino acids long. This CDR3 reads CASSRDLYNEQFF. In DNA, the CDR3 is TGTGCTAGCAGCAGGGACTTATACAATGAGCAGTTCTTC.

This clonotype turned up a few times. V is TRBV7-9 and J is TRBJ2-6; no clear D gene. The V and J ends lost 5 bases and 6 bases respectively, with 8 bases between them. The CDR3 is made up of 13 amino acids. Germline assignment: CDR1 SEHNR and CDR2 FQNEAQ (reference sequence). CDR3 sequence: CASSPQEANVLTF. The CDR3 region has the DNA TGTGCCAGCAGCCCCCAGGAGGCCAACGTCCTGACTTTC. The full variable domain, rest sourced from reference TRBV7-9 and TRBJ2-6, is DTGVSQNPRHKITKRGQNVTFRCDPISEHNRLYWYRQTLGQGPEFLTYFQNEAQLEKSRLLSDRFSAERPKGSFSTLEIQRTEQGDSAMYLCASSPQEANVLTFGAGSRLTVL.

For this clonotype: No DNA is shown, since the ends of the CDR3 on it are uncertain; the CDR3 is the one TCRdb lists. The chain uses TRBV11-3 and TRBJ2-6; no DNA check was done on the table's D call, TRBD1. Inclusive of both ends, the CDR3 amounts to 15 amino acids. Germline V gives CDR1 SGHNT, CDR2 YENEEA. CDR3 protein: CASSLGTGLRAVLRF.

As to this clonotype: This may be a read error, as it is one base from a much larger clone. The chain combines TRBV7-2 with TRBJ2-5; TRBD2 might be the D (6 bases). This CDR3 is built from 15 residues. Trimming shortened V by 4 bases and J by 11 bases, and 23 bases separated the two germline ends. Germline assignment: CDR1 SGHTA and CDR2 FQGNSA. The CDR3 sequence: CASSSGSGGYNEQYF. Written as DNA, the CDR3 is TGTGCCAGCAGCTCCGGGAGCGGTGGATACAATGAGCAGTACTTC.

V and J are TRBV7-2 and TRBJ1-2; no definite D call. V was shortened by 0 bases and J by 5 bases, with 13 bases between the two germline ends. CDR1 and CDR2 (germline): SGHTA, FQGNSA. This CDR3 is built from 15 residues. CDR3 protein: CASSLAHQTGYGYTF. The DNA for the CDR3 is TGTGCCAGCAGCTTAGCGCATCAGACCGGTTATGGCTACACCTTC.

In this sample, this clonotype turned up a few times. The CDR3 region has the DNA TGTGCCAGCAGCCCGAGGGGGTGGCGGGGGAATAACAATGAGCAGTTCTTC. Translated, it gives CASSPRGWRGNNNEQFF. The rearrangement uses TRBV7-6 and TRBJ2-1, with a possible D match to TRBD2 (7 bases). Trimming took 5 bases from V and 5 from J, leaving 22 bases between them. Per the germline V gene, CDR1 is SGHVS and CDR2 is FNYEAQ. The CDR3 consists of 17 residues.

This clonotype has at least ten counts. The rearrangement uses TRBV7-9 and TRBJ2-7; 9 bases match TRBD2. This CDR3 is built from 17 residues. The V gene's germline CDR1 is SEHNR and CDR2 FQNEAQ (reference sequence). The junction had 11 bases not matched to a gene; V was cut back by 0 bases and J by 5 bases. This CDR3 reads CASSLALAGESYDEQYF. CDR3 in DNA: TGTGCCAGCAGCTTAGCATTAGCGGGAGAGTCATACGACGAGCAGTACTTC.

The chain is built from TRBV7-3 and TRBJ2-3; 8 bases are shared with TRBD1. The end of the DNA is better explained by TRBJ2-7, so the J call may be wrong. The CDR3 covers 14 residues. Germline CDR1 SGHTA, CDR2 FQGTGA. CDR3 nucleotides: TGTGCCAGCAGCATCGGACAGGGAACCTACGAGCAGTACTTC. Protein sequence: CASSIGQGTYEQYF.

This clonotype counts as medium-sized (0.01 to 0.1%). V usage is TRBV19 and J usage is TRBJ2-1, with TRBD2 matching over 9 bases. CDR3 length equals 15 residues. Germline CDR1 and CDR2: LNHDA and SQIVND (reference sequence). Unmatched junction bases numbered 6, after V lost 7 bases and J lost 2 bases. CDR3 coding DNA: TGTGCCAGTACCCTTAGCGGGAGCACCTACAATGAGCAGTTCTTC. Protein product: CASTLSGSTYNEQFF.

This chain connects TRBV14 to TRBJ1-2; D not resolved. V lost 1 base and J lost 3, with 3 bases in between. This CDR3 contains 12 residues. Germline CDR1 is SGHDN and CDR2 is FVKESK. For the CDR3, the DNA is TGTGCCAGCAGCCAAGGGGACTATGGCTACACCTTC. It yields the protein CASSQGDYGYTF.

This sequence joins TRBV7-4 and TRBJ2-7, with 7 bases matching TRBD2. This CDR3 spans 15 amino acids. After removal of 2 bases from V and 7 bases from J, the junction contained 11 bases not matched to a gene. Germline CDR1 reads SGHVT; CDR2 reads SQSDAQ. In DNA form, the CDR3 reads TGTGCCAGCAGCTTACTTGGCGGGAGTTACAATGAGCAGTACTTC. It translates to CASSLLGGSYNEQYF.

CDR3 in amino acids: CASSLIGGRETQYF. In nucleotides, the CDR3 is TGTGCCAGCAGCTTAATTGGGGGGCGAGAGACCCAGTACTTC. This chain uses TRBV7-3 with TRBJ2-5; D might be TRBD1 or TRBD2, each matching 6 bases. The germline V gene encodes CDR1 SGHTA and CDR2 FQGTGA. The CDR3 runs to 14 residues. V was pared by 1 base and J by 4 bases, with 10 bases between.

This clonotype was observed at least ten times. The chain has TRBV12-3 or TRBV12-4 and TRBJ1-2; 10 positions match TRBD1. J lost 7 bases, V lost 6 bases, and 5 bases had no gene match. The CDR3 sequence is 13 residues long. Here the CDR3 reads CASSDRGRGGYTF. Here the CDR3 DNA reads TGTGCCAGCAGCGACAGGGGGCGTGGTGGCTACACCTTC.

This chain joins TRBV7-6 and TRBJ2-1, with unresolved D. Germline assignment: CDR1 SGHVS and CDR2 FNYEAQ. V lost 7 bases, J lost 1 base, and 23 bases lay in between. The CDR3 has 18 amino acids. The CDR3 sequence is CASTFSVRRLSSYNEQFF. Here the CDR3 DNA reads TGTGCCAGCACCTTTAGTGTGCGAAGACTCTCATCCTACAATGAGCAGTTCTTC. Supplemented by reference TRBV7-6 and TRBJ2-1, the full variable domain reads GAGVSQSPRYKVTKRGQDVALRCDPISGHVSLYWYRQALGQGPEFLTYFNYEAQQDKSGLPNDRFSAERPEGSISTLTIQRTEQRDSAMYRCASTFSVRRLSSYNEQFFGPGTRLTVL.

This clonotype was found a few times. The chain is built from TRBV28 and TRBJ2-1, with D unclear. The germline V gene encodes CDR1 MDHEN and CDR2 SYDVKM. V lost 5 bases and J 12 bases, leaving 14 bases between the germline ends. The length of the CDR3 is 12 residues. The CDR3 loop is CASSISFVGQFF. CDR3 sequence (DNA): TGTGCCAGCAGTATCTCGTTCGTGGGGCAGTTCTTC.

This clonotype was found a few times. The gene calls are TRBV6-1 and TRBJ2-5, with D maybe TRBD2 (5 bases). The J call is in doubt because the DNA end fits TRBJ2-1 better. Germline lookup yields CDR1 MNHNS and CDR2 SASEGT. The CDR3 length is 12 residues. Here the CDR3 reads CASRLDTNEQFF. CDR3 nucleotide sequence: TGTGCCAGCAGACTAGACACTAATGAGCAGTTCTTC.

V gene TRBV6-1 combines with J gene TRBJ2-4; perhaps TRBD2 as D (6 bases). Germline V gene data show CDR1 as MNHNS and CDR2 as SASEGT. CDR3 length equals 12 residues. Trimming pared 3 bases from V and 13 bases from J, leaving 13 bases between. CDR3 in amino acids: CASSDTRRDQYF. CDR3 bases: TGTGCCAGCAGTGATACCCGGAGGGACCAGTACTTC.

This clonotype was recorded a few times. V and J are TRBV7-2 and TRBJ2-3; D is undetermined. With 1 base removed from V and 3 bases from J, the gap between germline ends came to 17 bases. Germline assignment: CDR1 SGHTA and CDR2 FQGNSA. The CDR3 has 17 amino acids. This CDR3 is CASSLEWQAGVTDTQYF. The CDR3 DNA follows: TGTGCCAGCAGCTTAGAATGGCAGGCAGGTGTTACAGATACGCAGTATTTT.

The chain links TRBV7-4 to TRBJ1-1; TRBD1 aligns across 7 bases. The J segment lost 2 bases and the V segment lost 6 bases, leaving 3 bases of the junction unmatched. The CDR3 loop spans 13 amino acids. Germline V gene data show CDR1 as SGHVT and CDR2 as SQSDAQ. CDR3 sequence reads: CASRWDRNTEAFF. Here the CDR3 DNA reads TGTGCCAGCAGATGGGACAGAAACACTGAAGCTTTCTTT.

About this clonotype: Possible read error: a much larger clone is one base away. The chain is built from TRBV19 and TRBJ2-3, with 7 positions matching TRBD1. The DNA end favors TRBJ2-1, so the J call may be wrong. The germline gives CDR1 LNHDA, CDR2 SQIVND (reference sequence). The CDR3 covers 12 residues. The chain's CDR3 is CATATGSYEQFF. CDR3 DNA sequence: TGTGCCACAGCGACAGGGTCCTACGAGCAGTTCTTC.

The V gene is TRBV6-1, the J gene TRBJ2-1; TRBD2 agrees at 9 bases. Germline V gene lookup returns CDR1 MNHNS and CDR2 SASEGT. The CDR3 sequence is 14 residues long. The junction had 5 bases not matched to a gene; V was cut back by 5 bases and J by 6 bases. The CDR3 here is CASSQGLALNEQFF. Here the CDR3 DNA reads TGTGCCAGCAGTCAGGGACTAGCTCTCAATGAGCAGTTCTTC.

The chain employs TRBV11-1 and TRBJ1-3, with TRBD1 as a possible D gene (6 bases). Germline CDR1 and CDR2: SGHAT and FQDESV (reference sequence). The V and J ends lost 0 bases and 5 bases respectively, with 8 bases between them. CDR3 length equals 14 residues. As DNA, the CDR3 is TGTGCCAGCAGCTTAGCGGACAGCCGAAACACCATATATTTT. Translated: CASSLADSRNTIYF.

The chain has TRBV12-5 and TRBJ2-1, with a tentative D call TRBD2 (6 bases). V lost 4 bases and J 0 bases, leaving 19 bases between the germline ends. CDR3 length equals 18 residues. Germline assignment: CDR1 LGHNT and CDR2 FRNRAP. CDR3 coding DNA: TGTGCTAGTGGTTCCGCCTTAGCGGACCGGGTCTCCTACAATGAGCAGTTCTTC. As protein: CASGSALADRVSYNEQFF.

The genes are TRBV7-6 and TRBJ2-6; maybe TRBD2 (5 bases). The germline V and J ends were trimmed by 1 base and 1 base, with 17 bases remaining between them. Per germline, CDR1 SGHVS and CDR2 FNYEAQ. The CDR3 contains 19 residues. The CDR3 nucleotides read TGTGCCAGCAGCTTAGGAGTTGCGGTGGGGAGTTCTGGGGCCAACGTCCTGACTTTC. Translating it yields CASSLGVAVGSSGANVLTF.

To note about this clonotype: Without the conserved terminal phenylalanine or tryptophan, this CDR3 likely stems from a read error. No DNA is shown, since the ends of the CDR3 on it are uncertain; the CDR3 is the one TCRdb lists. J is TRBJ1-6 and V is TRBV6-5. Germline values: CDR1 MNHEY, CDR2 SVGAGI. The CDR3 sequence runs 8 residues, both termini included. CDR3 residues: CASSYRDS.

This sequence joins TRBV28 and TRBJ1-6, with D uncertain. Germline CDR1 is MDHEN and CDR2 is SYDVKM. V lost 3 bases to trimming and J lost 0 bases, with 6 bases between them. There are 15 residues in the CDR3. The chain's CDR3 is CASSLRGSYNSPLHF. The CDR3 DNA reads TGTGCCAGCAGTTTGAGAGGCTCCTATAATTCACCCCTCCACTTT.